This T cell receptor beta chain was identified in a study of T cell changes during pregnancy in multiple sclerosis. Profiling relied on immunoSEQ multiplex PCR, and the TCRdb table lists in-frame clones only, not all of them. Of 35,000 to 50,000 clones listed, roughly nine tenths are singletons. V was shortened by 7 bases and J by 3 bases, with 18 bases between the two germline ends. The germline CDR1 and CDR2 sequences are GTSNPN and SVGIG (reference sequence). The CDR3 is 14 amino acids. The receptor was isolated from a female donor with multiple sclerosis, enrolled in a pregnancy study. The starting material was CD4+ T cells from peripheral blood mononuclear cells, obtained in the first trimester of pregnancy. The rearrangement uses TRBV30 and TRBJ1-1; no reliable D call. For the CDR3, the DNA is TGTGCCTTAGCCAGATTTACATCGGACACTGAAGCTTTCTTT. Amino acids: CALARFTSDTEAFF.